The sequence of this TCR beta chain was determined in a study of breast tumors, draining lymph nodes, adjacent tissues. Points from the study as a whole: Data fit most tumor T cells coming from lymph node, expanding in tumor. That most tumor T cells come from lymph nodes remained unproven. Luminal-like breast cancer showed significantly higher tumor–nontumor repertoire similarity than basal-like. Tumors had less TCR diversity than lymph nodes, more than nontumor tissue.

TCRdb reanalysed the multiplex PCR reads using MiXCR and keeps one entry per CDR3 protein. The data show some 250,000 distinct CDR3 sequences, with under 35% seen just once and approximately 3.5% held by the top ten. On this clonotype itself: Antigen: not known.

The lymph nodes were axillary draining lymph nodes from breast cancer patients. Germline V CDR1 and CDR2: LNHDA, SQIVND (reference sequence). Trimming took off 4 bases at V and 2 bases at J, with 10 bases between the two ends. CDR3 length equals 14 residues. The TCR originated in a female donor with breast cancer. Some clones in this sample may be carry-over from other donors' samples. The chain uses TRBV19 and TRBJ2-3; the D gene is possibly TRBD1 (5 bases). The sequenced sample was axillary lymph node tissue. CDR3 protein: CASSTGHATDTQYF. CDR3 in DNA: TGTGCCAGTAGTACCGGACACGCCACAGATACGCAGTATTTT.